This entry describes one TCR beta chain. The data originate from a study of T-cell memory formation after mild COVID-19. TCRdb passed the 5' RACE reads through MiXCR, listing each CDR3 protein once. The profile shows 300,000 or so distinct CDR3 sequences, around a sixth of them singletons. This sequence was found in a man aged 18-30 years who had mild COVID-19 (a few samples of this study predate the infection). Cell type and time point are not known. Sequenced: PBMCs or a T cell subset sorted from them (not recorded which).

CDR3: CASSVQGLQPQHF. CDR3 DNA sequence: TGTGCCAGCAGTGTACAGGGACTACAGCCCCAGCATTTT. This chain uses TRBV2 with TRBJ1-5; a weak D match, TRBD1 (6 bases). V gave up 4 bases and J gave up 7 bases, with 11 bases separating them. From germline, CDR1 is SNHLY and CDR2 FYNNEI. The CDR3 totals 13 residues.